A single sample gave rise to the 13 T cell receptor beta chains below, sequenced in a study of CD8+CD57+ T cells in acquired aplastic anemia. Genomic DNA served as template for TCR beta VDJ and CDR3 profiling. In TCRdb, the reads were re-called with MiXCR into one record per CDR3 protein. The data contain around 230,000 distinct CDR3 sequences, approximately 60% of them seen just once; the ten biggest clones take up approximately 30%. What was sequenced was sorted CD4+, CD8+, or CD8+CD57+ T cells (not recorded which) from PBMCs. The receptors here all came from a human donor in good health.

This clonotype was observed many times. The chain carries TRBV7-8 and TRBJ1-2; TRBD1 is a possible D gene (5 bases). The V end lost 4 bases, the J end lost 2 bases, and 11 bases lay between the germline ends. The CDR3 spans 14 residues. Germline CDR1 and CDR2: SGHVS and FQNEAQ. The CDR3 here is CASSSPGLNYGYTF. In DNA, the CDR3 is TGTGCCAGCAGCTCCCCAGGGCTAAACTATGGCTACACCTTC.

The chain recombines TRBV20-1 with TRBJ1-1; D remains unclear. This CDR3 region has 11 residues. V shed 4 bases and J shed 6 bases, with 9 bases lying between them. Germline V gene data show CDR1 as DFQATT and CDR2 as SNEGSKA (reference sequence). The CDR3 nucleotides read TGCAGTGCTAAGGAAAGGGCTGAAGCTTTCTTT. It is translated as CSAKERAEAFF.

The chain recombines TRBV11-2 with TRBJ1-1, with TRBD1 as a possible D gene (5 bases). V was trimmed by 4 bases and J by 8 bases, leaving 20 bases between them. Germline V gene lookup returns CDR1 SGHAT and CDR2 FQNNGV. This CDR3 spans 15 amino acids. For the CDR3, the DNA is TGTGCCAGCAGCTCCCCCCTTGGGGAGGGGACCGAAGCTTTCTTT. Its protein product is CASSSPLGEGTEAFF.

The V and J genes are TRBV14 and TRBJ2-7; D might be TRBD2 (6 bases). Germline V gene data show CDR1 as SGHDN and CDR2 as FVKESK. V lost 0 bases, J lost 5 bases, and 17 bases lay in between. CDR3 length equals 16 residues. The CDR3 nucleotides read TGTGCCAGCAGCCAAGAGGTCAGGACTACCCCGAACGAGCAGTACTTC. It yields the protein CASSQEVRTTPNEQYF.

This chain links TRBV7-2 with TRBJ2-7, with D possibly TRBD1 on 8 matching bases. Germline lookup yields CDR1 SGHTA and CDR2 FQGNSA. With 1 base removed from V and 6 bases from J, the gap between germline ends came to 13 bases. The CDR3 spans 14 residues. CDR3 nucleotide sequence: TGTGCCAGCAGCTTAGACAGGGGGGGCCTCGAGCAGTACTTC. As protein: CASSLDRGGLEQYF.

The chain couples TRBV7-8 to TRBJ2-3; no reliable D call. The ends were cut back, 1 base at V and 7 bases at J, with 15 bases in the middle. Looked up from germline, CDR1 is SGHVS and CDR2 is FQNEAQ. This CDR3 is 15 amino acids long. In DNA form, the CDR3 reads TGTGCCAGCAGCTTAGGTGTGCTCCCCGCCTATACGCAGTATTTT. As protein: CASSLGVLPAYTQYF.

This clonotype was recorded many times. The chain employs TRBV19 and TRBJ1-2, with D perhaps matching TRBD1 (5 bases). V was cut by 3 bases and J by 3 bases, with 17 bases left in between. This CDR3 has 16 residues. Germline V gene data show CDR1 as LNHDA and CDR2 as SQIVND (reference sequence). CDR3 coding DNA: TGTGCCAGTAGTATCCCCCAGGGATCCATGGACTATGGCTACACCTTC. Translating it yields CASSIPQGSMDYGYTF.

The V call is TRBV19, the J call TRBJ1-6; unclear D gene. With 5 bases removed from V and 5 bases from J, the gap between germline ends came to 10 bases. CDR1 is LNHDA and CDR2 is SQIVND in the germline V gene (reference sequence). The CDR3 length is 14 residues. The DNA for the CDR3 is TGTGCCAGTAGTCTCCGGGCGGATAATTCACCCCTCCACTTT. Protein: CASSLRADNSPLHF.

This chain connects TRBV14 to TRBJ1-1; 7 bases agree with TRBD1. CDR3 length: 15 amino acids. The ends lost 2 bases at V and 6 bases at J; junction bases unmatched: 9. Germline V CDR1 and CDR2: SGHDN, FVKESK. CDR3 nucleotide sequence: TGTGCCAGCAGCCAACGACAGGGAAAAGTCTCTGAAGCTTTCTTT. Translation: CASSQRQGKVSEAFF.

V gene TRBV7-8 combines with J gene TRBJ1-2; possible D gene TRBD1, 6 bases. The CDR3 covers 14 residues. Trimming cost V 9 bases and J 7 bases, with 21 bases left between them. The V gene's germline CDR1 is SGHVS and CDR2 FQNEAQ. CDR3 sequence reads: CASHPGGGAAGYTF. CDR3 in DNA: TGTGCCAGTCACCCGGGGGGGGGGGCAGCTGGCTACACCTTC.

The chain employs TRBV7-9 and TRBJ2-7, with D hard to call. The V gene lost 5 bases and the J gene lost 2 bases, with 10 bases spanning the gap. CDR1 and CDR2 (germline): SEHNR, FQNEAQ (reference sequence). The CDR3 contains 13 residues. This CDR3 is CASSLTRAYEQYF. In DNA, the CDR3 is TGTGCCAGCAGCCTGACGAGAGCCTACGAGCAGTACTTC.

This rearrangement joins TRBV5-6 to TRBJ2-1; no definite D call. The V end was cut by 4 bases, the J end by 6 bases, with 23 bases between. CDR3 length equals 17 residues. The V gene's germline CDR1 is SGHDT and CDR2 YYEEEE. CDR3: CASSPDPGGGDPNEQFF. The DNA of the CDR3 is TGTGCCAGCAGCCCGGACCCTGGTGGCGGCGATCCCAATGAGCAGTTCTTC. Using reference TRBV5-6 and TRBJ2-1 for the parts outside the CDR3, the full variable domain is DAGVTQSPTHLIKTRGQQVTLRCSPKSGHDTVSWYQQALGQGPQFIFQYYEEEERQRGNFPDRFSGHQFPNYSSELNVNALLLGDSALYLCASSPDPGGGDPNEQFFGPGTRLTVL.

The chain is built from TRBV11-3 and TRBJ2-1; TRBD2 aligns across 10 bases. J was trimmed by 8 bases and V by 5 bases; bases with no gene match: 6. This CDR3 spans 14 amino acids. The germline CDR1 and CDR2 sequences are SGHNT and YENEEA. CDR3 coding DNA: TGTGCCAGCAGCCCCCGGACTAGCGGATATGAGCAGTTCTTC. Protein sequence: CASSPRTSGYEQFF.